This is a list of T cell receptor beta chains from one sample in a study of read filtering for tumor transcriptome and immune sequencing. TCRdb itself ran the reads through MiXCR, one entry per CDR3 protein. The sample holds about 41,000 distinct CDR3 sequences, over 10% seen once. Sequenced sample: a population of CD138-negative cells sorted from bone marrow. These receptors were collected from a donor at least 40 years old with multiple myeloma. Each CDR3 is given with its conserved first and last residue. D genes are given only for firm matches. Clone size is not always given. Where it is, it says once, few, many or a class for expanded clones.

size: many
D: NA
V: TRBV20-1
J: TRBJ1-1
DNA: TGCAGTGCTAGAGTAATCCGGACGACGGAAGCTTTCTTT
CDR3: CSARVIRTTEAFF

size: many
D: NA
V: TRBV6-5
J: TRBJ2-5
DNA: TGTGCCAGCAGTTACTCCCCCGGGGCGCGGGAGACCCAGTACTTC
CDR3: CASSYSPGARETQYF

size: many
D: TRBD1
V: TRBV18
J: TRBJ2-7
DNA: TGTGCCAGCTCACCGCCGGGACAGCTCAACGAGCAGTACTTC
CDR3: CASSPPGQLNEQYF

size: many
D: TRBD1
V: TRBV10-3
J: TRBJ1-1
DNA: TGTGCCATCAGAACCGGGACAGCCATGAACACTGAAGCTTTCTTT
CDR3: CAIRTGTAMNTEAFF

size: many
D: NA
V: TRBV24-1
J: TRBJ2-1
DNA: TGTGCCACCAGTGACGGGACGTCGACCTTATCCTACAATGAGCAGTTCTTC
CDR3: CATSDGTSTLSYNEQFF

size: once
D: TRBD2
V: TRBV7-3
J: TRBJ2-1
DNA: TGTGCCGGCAGCTTAGTTGAGACTAGCGCTTACAATGGGCAGTTCTTC
CDR3: CAGSLVETSAYNGQFF

size: many
D: NA
V: TRBV7-9
J: TRBJ2-7
DNA: TGTGCCAGCAGCTTAGTAGGGACCGGATCCTACGAGCAGTACTTC
CDR3: CASSLVGTGSYEQYF

size: many
D: TRBD2
V: TRBV6-6
J: TRBJ2-2
DNA: TGTGCCAGCAGCCTTGGACTAGCCAACACCGGGGAGCTGTTTTTT
CDR3: CASSLGLANTGELFF

size: many
D: NA
V: TRBV14
J: TRBJ2-7
DNA: TGTGCCAGCAGCCAAGAAGAGGGAGGCGAGCAGTACTTC
CDR3: CASSQEEGGEQYF

size: many
D: NA
V: TRBV5-1
J: TRBJ2-2
DNA: TGCGCCAGCAGCTTGGGACAGGAGACCGGGGAGCTGTTTTTT
CDR3: CASSLGQETGELFF

size: many
D: TRBD2
V: TRBV27
J: TRBJ2-2
DNA: TGTGCCAGCAGTTTAAGAGCGGGAGGGCCTGGCGGGGAGCTGTTTTTT
CDR3: CASSLRAGGPGGELFF

size: many
D: NA
V: TRBV11-2
J: TRBJ2-5
DNA: TGTGCCAGCAGCTTAGATACAAGGAGGGAGACCCAGTACTTC
CDR3: CASSLDTRRETQYF

size: many
D: NA
V: TRBV5-1
J: TRBJ2-5
DNA: TGCGCCAGCAGCTTCTCGACAGGAGAGCAAGAGACCCAGTACTTC
CDR3: CASSFSTGEQETQYF

size: few
D: TRBD1
V: TRBV9
J: TRBJ2-5
DNA: TGTGCCAGCAGCAAAGGACAGGGGGCGTTTGAGACCCAGTACTTC
CDR3: CASSKGQGAFETQYF

size: many
D: NA
V: TRBV2
J: TRBJ2-7
DNA: TGTGCCAGCAGTATGGACGGAGTCTACGAGCAGTACTTC
CDR3: CASSMDGVYEQYF

size: many
D: TRBD1
V: TRBV6-6
J: TRBJ2-7
DNA: TGTGCCAGCAGTAACGGACAGGGGACCAACGAGCAGTACTTC
CDR3: CASSNGQGTNEQYF

size: NA
D: NA
V: TRBV20-1
J: TRBJ2-1
DNA: TGCAGTGCTAGAGATCTCCGGGGGAACTCCTACAAGGGGCAGTTCTTC
CDR3: CSARDLRGNSYKGQFF

size: many
D: NA
V: TRBV7-2
J: TRBJ2-7
DNA: TGTGCCAGCAGCTTAACGCCGGCACAGGGCAGCGAGCAGTACTTC
CDR3: CASSLTPAQGSEQYF

size: many
D: NA
V: TRBV28
J: TRBJ1-4
DNA: TGTGCCAGCAGCTCCCGATTGAATGAAAAACTGTTTTTT
CDR3: CASSSRLNEKLFF

size: many
D: TRBD1
V: TRBV7-2
J: TRBJ1-4
DNA: TGTGCCAGCAGCCGTTGGGACAGGGAGGATGAAAAACTGTTTTTT
CDR3: CASSRWDREDEKLFF

size: many
D: TRBD2
V: TRBV2
J: TRBJ2-1
DNA: TGTGCCAGCAGCTCGGGACTAGCGGGCCTCAATGAGCAGTTCTTC
CDR3: CASSSGLAGLNEQFF

size: NA
D: NA
V: TRBV2
J: TRBJ2-3
DNA: TGTGCCAGCAGTGATGCAACAGATACGCAGTATTTT
CDR3: CASSDATDTQYF

size: NA
D: NA
V: TRBV28
J: TRBJ1-4
DNA: TGTGCCAGCAAACCCCCTGGGACTAATGAAAAACTGTTTTTT
CDR3: CASKPPGTNEKLFF

size: many
D: NA
V: TRBV20-1
J: TRBJ2-5
DNA: TGCAGTGCTAGCAGTCCTAGTCGGAAAGAGACCCAGTACTTC
CDR3: CSASSPSRKETQYF

size: many
D: NA
V: TRBV6-1
J: TRBJ2-1
DNA: TGTGCCAGCAGGGGATTCGGAGGATCTGGGGGCTCCTACAATGAGCAGTTCTTC
CDR3: CASRGFGGSGGSYNEQFF

size: many
D: NA
V: TRBV7-8
J: TRBJ1-5
DNA: TGTGCCAGCAGCTTAGTAACACCAGGGCAGGGTGGGATAAGCAATCAGCCCCAGCATTTT
CDR3: CASSLVTPGQGGISNQPQHF

size: NA
D: TRBD2
V: TRBV28
J: TRBJ2-1
DNA: TGTGCCAGCAGCCGGACTAGCGGGAGTTACTATGAGCAATTCTTC
CDR3: CASSRTSGSYYEQFF

size: many
D: NA
V: TRBV20-1
J: TRBJ2-7
DNA: TGCAGTGCTAGAGATCCCCTAACAGGAACCTACGAGCAGTACTTC
CDR3: CSARDPLTGTYEQYF

size: many
D: TRBD2
V: TRBV27
J: TRBJ2-1
DNA: TGTGCCAGCAGTTCCCAAGCGGGGCCCCCCTACAATGAGCAGTTCTTC
CDR3: CASSSQAGPPYNEQFF

size: many
D: NA
V: TRBV2
J: TRBJ2-3
DNA: TGTGCCAGACTAGGAACAGATACGCAGTATTTT
CDR3: CARLGTDTQYF

size: many
D: TRBD2
V: TRBV27
J: TRBJ2-2
DNA: TGTGCCAGCAGTCCGTGGACTAGCAACACCGGGGAGCTGTTTTTT
CDR3: CASSPWTSNTGELFF

size: many
D: TRBD2
V: TRBV6-5
J: TRBJ2-1
DNA: TGTGCCAGCAGCCAATTGGATCAGGGAGCGGGAGGGTCTTACAATGAGCAGTTCTTC
CDR3: CASSQLDQGAGGSYNEQFF

size: many
D: TRBD1
V: TRBV30
J: TRBJ2-3
DNA: TGTGCCTTGGCACAGGGGCGGGTTGCCACAGATACGCAGTATTTT
CDR3: CALAQGRVATDTQYF

size: NA
D: NA
V: TRBV7-3
J: TRBJ2-2
DNA: TGTGCCAGCAGCTCAAAAGGTGGACGGACGAACACCGGGGAGCTGTTTTTT
CDR3: CASSSKGGRTNTGELFF

size: many
D: NA
V: TRBV2
J: TRBJ1-1
DNA: TGTGCCAGCAGGGGTATAGTAGAGTACACTGAAGCTTTCTTT
CDR3: CASRGIVEYTEAFF

size: many
D: TRBD2
V: TRBV11-2
J: TRBJ2-1
DNA: TGTGCCAGCAGCCTCGGACTAGCGGGAGGAAATGAGCAGTTCTTC
CDR3: CASSLGLAGGNEQFF

size: many
D: NA
V: TRBV7-2
J: TRBJ2-1
DNA: TGTGCCAGCAGCTTAGCGCGGGACAGTCACAATGAGCAGTTCTTC
CDR3: CASSLARDSHNEQFF

size: many
D: TRBD1
V: TRBV7-2
J: TRBJ2-3
DNA: TGTGCCAGCAGCTTAGGCGGCAGGGGGCGAAACACAGATACGCAGTATTTT
CDR3: CASSLGGRGRNTDTQYF

size: NA
D: TRBD1
V: TRBV4-1
J: TRBJ1-1
DNA: TGCGCCAGCAGCCATGGACAGGGGGGGAACACTGAAGCTTTCTTT
CDR3: CASSHGQGGNTEAFF

size: many
D: NA
V: TRBV19
J: TRBJ1-5
DNA: TGTGCCAGTAGTATAGATAGTACAAAGAATCAGCCCCAGCATTTT
CDR3: CASSIDSTKNQPQHF

size: many
D: TRBD2
V: TRBV29-1
J: TRBJ2-1
DNA: TGCAGCGTATCAGGTGAGGTGGGGACTACCGTCTACAATGAGCAGTTCTTC
CDR3: CSVSGEVGTTVYNEQFF

size: many
D: NA
V: TRBV5-6
J: TRBJ2-3
DNA: TGTGCCAGCAGCTTCCCCGGCGGCCCCACAGATACGCAGTATTTT
CDR3: CASSFPGGPTDTQYF

size: once
D: TRBD2
V: TRBV7-3
J: TRBJ2-7
DNA: TGTGCCGGCAGCCCGAATAGCGGGCCTTTCGGGCAGTACTTC
CDR3: CAGSPNSGPFGQYF

size: NA
D: NA
V: TRBV6-6
J: TRBJ2-2
DNA: TGTGCCAGCAGTTACCGGCGTAATACCGGGGAGCTGTTTTTT
CDR3: CASSYRRNTGELFF

size: many
D: TRBD1
V: TRBV4-1
J: TRBJ2-6
DNA: TGCGCCAGCAGCCCGGGACAGGCGAGTGGGGCCAACGTCCTGACTTTC
CDR3: CASSPGQASGANVLTF

size: many
D: TRBD1
V: TRBV3-1
J: TRBJ1-1
DNA: TGTGCCAGCAAGCAACAGGGGGTGAGCACTGAAGCTTTCTTT
CDR3: CASKQQGVSTEAFF

size: NA
D: TRBD2
V: TRBV7-2
J: TRBJ2-2
DNA: TGTGCCAGCAGCTTGGGGACTAGCGGGAGTACTGGGGAGCTGTTTTTT
CDR3: CASSLGTSGSTGELFF

size: many
D: TRBD2
V: TRBV11-2
J: TRBJ2-5
DNA: TGTGCCAGCAGCTTAGTGGCCCCGACTAGCGGGAGAAGTAGAGAGACCCAGTACTTC
CDR3: CASSLVAPTSGRSRETQYF

size: many
D: NA
V: TRBV7-9
J: TRBJ2-1
DNA: TGTGCCAGCAGCTTCCCGCGGGATTTTCCGTCCAATGAGCAGTTCTTC
CDR3: CASSFPRDFPSNEQFF